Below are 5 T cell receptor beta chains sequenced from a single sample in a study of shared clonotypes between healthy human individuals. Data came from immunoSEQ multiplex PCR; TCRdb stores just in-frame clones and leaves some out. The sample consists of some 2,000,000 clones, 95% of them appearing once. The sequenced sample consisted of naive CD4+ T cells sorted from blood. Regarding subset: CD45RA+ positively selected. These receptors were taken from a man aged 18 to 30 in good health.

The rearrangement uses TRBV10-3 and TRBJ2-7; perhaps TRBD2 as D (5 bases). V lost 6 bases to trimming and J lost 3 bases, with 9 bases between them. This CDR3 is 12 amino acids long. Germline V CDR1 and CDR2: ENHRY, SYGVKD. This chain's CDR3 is CAISPAGYEQYF. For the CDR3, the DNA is TGTGCCATCAGCCCCGCGGGCTACGAGCAGTACTTC.

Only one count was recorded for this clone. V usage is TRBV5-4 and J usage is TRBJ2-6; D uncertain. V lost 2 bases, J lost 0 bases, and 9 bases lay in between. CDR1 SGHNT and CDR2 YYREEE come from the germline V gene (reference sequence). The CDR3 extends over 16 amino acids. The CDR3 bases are TGTGCCAGCAGCTTAAGGAGAACCTCTGGGGCCAACGTCCTGACTTTC. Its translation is CASSLRRTSGANVLTF.

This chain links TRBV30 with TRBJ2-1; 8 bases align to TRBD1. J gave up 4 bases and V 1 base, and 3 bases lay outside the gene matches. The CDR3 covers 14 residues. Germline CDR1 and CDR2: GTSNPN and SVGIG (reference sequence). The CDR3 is CAWSGGQGYNEQFF. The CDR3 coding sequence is TGTGCCTGGAGTGGAGGACAGGGATACAATGAGCAGTTCTTC.

The CDR3 protein is CASSFSTGRNEKLFF. The CDR3 DNA sequence: TGTGCCAGCAGCTTTTCAACAGGGCGTAATGAAAAACTGTTTTTT. This chain connects TRBV7-2 to TRBJ1-4; weak D call: TRBD1 (6 bases). The length of the CDR3 is 15 residues. With 3 bases removed from V and 4 bases from J, the gap between germline ends came to 12 bases. Germline V CDR1 and CDR2: SGHTA, FQGNSA.

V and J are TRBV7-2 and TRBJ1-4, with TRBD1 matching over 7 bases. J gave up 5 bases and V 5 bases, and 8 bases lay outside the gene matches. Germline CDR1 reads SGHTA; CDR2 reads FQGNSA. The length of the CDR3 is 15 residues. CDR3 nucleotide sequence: TGTGCCAGCAGCCCGGGGGACAGAAGAAATGAAAAACTGTTTTTT. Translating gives CASSPGDRRNEKLFF.